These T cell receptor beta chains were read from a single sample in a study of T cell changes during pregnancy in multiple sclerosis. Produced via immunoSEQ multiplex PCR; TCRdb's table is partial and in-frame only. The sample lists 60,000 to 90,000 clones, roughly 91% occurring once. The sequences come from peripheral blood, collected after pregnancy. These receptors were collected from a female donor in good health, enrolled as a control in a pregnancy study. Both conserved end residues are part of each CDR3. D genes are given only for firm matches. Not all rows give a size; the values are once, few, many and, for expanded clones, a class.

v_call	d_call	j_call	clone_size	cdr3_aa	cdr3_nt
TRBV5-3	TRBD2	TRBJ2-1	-	CARSQTGCLAGGLSEQFF	TGTGCCAGAAGCCAAACAGGGTGCCTAGCGGGAGGGCTAAGTGAGCAGTTCTTC
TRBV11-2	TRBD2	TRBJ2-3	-	CASSQGWGTRGFDTQYF	TGTGCCAGCAGCCAGGGGTGGGGGACTAGAGGTTTCGATACGCAGTATTTT
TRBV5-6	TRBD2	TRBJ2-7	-	CASTEVSGRFNEQYF	TGTGCCAGCACCGAAGTTAGCGGGAGATTCAACGAGCAGTACTTC
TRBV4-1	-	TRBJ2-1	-	CASSPRQSRNEQFF	TGCGCCAGCAGCCCTCGCCAGTCCCGAAATGAGCAGTTCTTC
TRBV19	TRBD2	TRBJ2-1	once	CASSRGSGGSSYNEQFF	TGTGCCAGTAGTAGGGGTAGCGGGGGGAGCTCCTACAATGAGCAGTTCTTC
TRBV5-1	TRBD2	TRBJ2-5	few	CASSLTPGTSGGAETQYF	TGCGCCAGCAGCTTAACACCCGGGACTAGCGGGGGGGCGGAGACCCAGTACTTC
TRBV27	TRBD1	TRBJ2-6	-	CASSMGQGLSGANVLTF	TGTGCCAGCAGTATGGGACAGGGACTCTCTGGGGCCAACGTCCTGACTTTC
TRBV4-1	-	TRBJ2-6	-	CASRKRQTVKAGANVLTF	TGCGCCAGCAGAAAACGACAGACAGTGAAGGCTGGGGCCAACGTCCTGACTTTC
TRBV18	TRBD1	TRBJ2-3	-	CASSPLSRGTGTDTQYF	TGTGCCAGCTCACCACTATCCCGTGGGACAGGCACCGATACGCAGTATTTT
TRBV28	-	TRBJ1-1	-	CASIGGTGNTEAFF	TGTGCCAGCATTGGAGGGACGGGGAACACTGAAGCTTTCTTT
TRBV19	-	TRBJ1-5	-	CASSIPLFFGDNQPQHF	TGTGCCAGTAGTATCCCTTTATTTTTCGGGGACAATCAGCCCCAGCATTTT
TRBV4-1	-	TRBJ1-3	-	CASSQAQARSGNTIYF	TGCGCCAGCAGCCAAGCCCAAGCGCGGTCTGGAAACACCATATATTTT
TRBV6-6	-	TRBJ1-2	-	CASSRTEDGYTF	TGTGCCAGCAGTCGGACAGAGGATGGCTACACCTTC
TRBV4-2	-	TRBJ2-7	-	CASSQDLFSLDEQYF	TGTGCCAGCAGCCAAGATCTCTTTAGCTTGGACGAGCAGTACTTC
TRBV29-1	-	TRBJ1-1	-	CSVQGLTEAFF	TGCAGCGTTCAGGGTTTAACTGAAGCTTTCTTT
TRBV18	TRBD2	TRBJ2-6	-	CASSPRLAGEAGANVLTF	TGTGCCAGCTCACCACGGCTAGCGGGAGAAGCTGGGGCCAACGTCCTGACTTTC
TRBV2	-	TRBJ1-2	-	CASILSIAHGYTF	TGTGCCAGCATTCTCTCCATAGCTCATGGCTACACCTTC